This T cell receptor beta chain is from a study of cytomegalovirus exposure and HLA in healthy donors. The study's findings and limits: Later analysis demonstrated an association between a missense DCLRE1C variant and TCR beta V- and J-gene trimming. Researchers left out some V segments, among them TRBV6-2 and TRBV6-3, as indistinguishable.

A multiplex PCR was run with 60 Vbeta primers and 13 Jbeta primers. Original handling: In a later analysis, around 12 million of some 80 million unique beta chains occurred in at least two donors. TCRdb keeps only in-frame clones here, not all; method: immunoSEQ multiplex PCR. V, J and clone size reflect that table, while D and trimming were determined from the DNA. In the table there are 150,000 to 180,000 clones, approximately 74% of which are singletons. V was pared by 7 bases and J by 4 bases, with 13 bases between. Germline loops: CDR1 SGHTA, CDR2 FQGNSA. CDR3 length: 13 residues. This clone was counted a few times. No antigen is known for it.

This clonotype originated in a man aged 25 to 45 in good health and CMV-seronegative. The chain combines TRBV7-2 with TRBJ2-5; tentative D call: TRBD2 (6 bases). Sample: PBMCs. This CDR3 reads CASTGGRRETQYF. The CDR3 DNA is TGTGCCAGCACTGGGGGGAGGAGAGAGACCCAGTACTTC. Together with reference TRBV7-2 and TRBJ2-5, the CDR3 gives the full variable domain: GAGVSQSPSNKVTEKGKDVELRCDPISGHTALYWYRQSLGQGLEFLIYFQGNSAPDKSGLPSDRFSAERTGGSVSTLTIQRTQQEDSAVYLCASTGGRRETQYFGPGTRLLVL.